The entry below describes one TCR beta chain. This entry comes from a study of blood T cell repertoires in COVID-19. Germline V gene data show CDR1 as MDHEN and CDR2 as SYDVKM. V lost 4 bases, J lost 3 bases, and 9 bases stayed unmatched. This CDR3 is built from 17 residues. In the original processing: Amplification from reference gene primers served as the basis for estimated nucleated cell counts. Some clones are missing from TCRdb's copy, which holds only in-frame ones; the method was immunoSEQ multiplex PCR. For V, J and clone size, that table is used; D and trimming come from the DNA. The repertoire holds about 300,000 clones, with more than 75% as singletons.

Sequencing was done on a sample of peripheral blood. The clonotype comes from a man in his 70s with acute or convalescent COVID-19. The chain joins TRBV28 to TRBJ2-7, with 13 bases that match TRBD2. The CDR3 DNA sequence: TGTGCCAGCAGTTCCGGGACTAGCGGGGCCCACATCTACGAGCAGTACTTC. This translates into CASSSGTSGAHIYEQYF.